This TCR beta chain was identified in a study of T-cell memory formation after mild COVID-19. TCRdb fed the 5' RACE reads into MiXCR, producing one record per CDR3 protein. The table includes 57,000 or so distinct CDR3 sequences, less than 9.5% detected once. This clonotype was picked up many times. V gave up 4 bases and J gave up 2 bases; unmatched junction bases: 5. The CDR3 extends over 14 amino acids. CDR1 is SGHRS and CDR2 is YFSETQ in the germline V gene. The chain combines TRBV5-1 with TRBJ2-7; 8 nucleotides line up with TRBD1. This clonotype originated in a man between 18 and 35 years old who had mild COVID-19 (a few samples of this study predate the infection). Cell type and time point are not known. Input material: PBMCs or a T cell subset sorted from them (not recorded which). Here the CDR3 DNA reads TGCGCCAGCAGCGACCGGGACAGGACCTACGAGCAGTACTTC. This codes for CASSDRDRTYEQYF. Filled out from reference TRBV5-1 and TRBJ2-7, the complete variable domain reads KAGVTQTPRYLIKTRGQQVTLSCSPISGHRSVSWYQQTPGQGLQFLFEYFSETQRNKGNFPGRFSGRQFSNSRSEMNVSTLELGDSALYLCASSDRDRTYEQYFGPGTRLTVT.